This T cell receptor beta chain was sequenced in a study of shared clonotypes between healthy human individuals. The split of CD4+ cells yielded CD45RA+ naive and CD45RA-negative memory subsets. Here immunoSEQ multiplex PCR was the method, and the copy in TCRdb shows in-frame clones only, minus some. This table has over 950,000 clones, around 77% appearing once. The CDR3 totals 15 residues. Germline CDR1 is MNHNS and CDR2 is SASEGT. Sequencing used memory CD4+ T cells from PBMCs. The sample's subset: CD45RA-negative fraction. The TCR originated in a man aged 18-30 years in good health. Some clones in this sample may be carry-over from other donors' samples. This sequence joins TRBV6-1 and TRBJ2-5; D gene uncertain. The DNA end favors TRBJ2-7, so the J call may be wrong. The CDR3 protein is CASSEEGISSYEQYF. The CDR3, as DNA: TGTGCCAGCAGTGAAGAGGGCATTTCCTCCTACGAGCAGTACTTC.